The 23 T cell receptor beta chains below come from one sample, sequenced in a study of blood T cells in healthy people across ages. With a J-beta primer mix and a sample-barcoded 5' primer, a second PCR ran 7 to 11 cycles. From the 5' RACE reads, TCRdb called clonotypes with MiXCR, one entry per CDR3 protein. The table records roughly 1.6 million distinct CDR3 sequences, 34% of them present only once. The sequencing sample was made of blood. These receptors were collected from a woman aged 25 to 39 in good health.

This clonotype was counted at least ten times. V is TRBV20-1 and J is TRBJ2-1; D possibly corresponds to TRBD2 (6 bases). The CDR3 length is 14 residues. The ends were cut back, 3 bases at V and 2 bases at J, with 11 bases in the middle. The V gene's germline CDR1 is DFQATT and CDR2 SNEGSKA (reference sequence). The CDR3 nucleotides are TGCAGTGCTAGTGGAGGGGTGGCCTACAATGAGCAGTTCTTC. Its translation: CSASGGVAYNEQFF.

This clonotype has just a few counts. This chain joins TRBV5-4 and TRBJ2-5, with TRBD1 identical over 10 bases. The germline V gene has CDR1 SGHNT and CDR2 YYREEE (reference sequence). J gave up 2 bases and V 4 bases, and 8 bases lay outside the gene matches. The CDR3 is 16 amino acids. In nucleotides, the CDR3 is TGTGCCAGCAGCGCGGGACAGGGGAGGATGCAAGAGACCCAGTACTTC. It translates to CASSAGQGRMQETQYF.

The V call is TRBV12-3 or TRBV12-4, the J call TRBJ2-1, with D maybe TRBD2 (6 bases). There are 14 residues in the CDR3. V lost 9 bases and J 2 bases, leaving 14 bases between the germline ends. The CDR3 here is CASGGKLAYNEQFF. CDR3 sequence (DNA): TGTGCCAGTGGGGGGAAGCTAGCCTACAATGAGCAGTTCTTC.

The chain couples TRBV7-9 to TRBJ2-7, with D unresolved. The CDR3 has 14 amino acids. Germline V lookup: CDR1 SEHNR, CDR2 FQNEAQ (reference sequence). Trimming took 4 bases from V and 5 from J, leaving 15 bases between them. The CDR3 coding sequence is TGTGCCAGCAGCTCGACATCCTCCTACGACGAGCAGTACTTC. It yields the protein CASSSTSSYDEQYF. Based on the CDR3 plus reference TRBV7-9 and TRBJ2-7, the full variable domain is DTGVSQNPRHKITKRGQNVTFRCDPISEHNRLYWYRQTLGQGPEFLTYFQNEAQLEKSRLLSDRFSAERPKGSFSTLEIQRTEQGDSAMYLCASSSTSSYDEQYFGPGTRLTVT.

Remarks on this clonotype: A much larger clone differs from this one at a single base, so this may be a read error. J is TRBJ2-3 and V is TRBV29-1; D gene unclear. V was clipped by 3 bases and J by 1 base, with 5 bases between them. The length of the CDR3 is 12 residues. Looked up from germline, CDR1 is SQVTM and CDR2 is ANQGSEA. CDR3: CSVDSGTDTQYF. As DNA, the CDR3 is TGCAGCGTTGACTCGGGCACAGATACGCAGTATTTT.

This chain connects TRBV10-1 to TRBJ2-5; D uncertain. Trimming removed 2 bases from V and 2 bases from J, with 9 bases in between. The length of the CDR3 is 14 residues. Germline-derived CDR1 and CDR2 are WNHNN and SYGVQD (reference sequence). CDR3 in DNA: TGCGCCAGCAGTGAGAGTACCTCACAAGAGACCCAGTACTTC. Translated: CASSESTSQETQYF.

This sequence joins TRBV5-1 and TRBJ2-1, with D hard to call. The CDR3 contains 14 residues. The germline CDR1 and CDR2 sequences are SGHRS and YFSETQ. V lost 6 bases, J lost 3 bases, and 13 bases lay in between. CDR3 amino acids: CASTGQALYNEQFF. The CDR3 DNA reads as TGCGCCAGCACGGGTCAAGCCCTCTACAATGAGCAGTTCTTC.

The rearrangement links TRBV5-1 to TRBJ1-2; the D is unclear. Trimming stripped 0 bases from V and 8 bases from J, with 14 bases between. The CDR3 has 14 amino acids. The V gene's germline CDR1 is SGHRS and CDR2 YFSETQ. The CDR3 protein is CASSLEPGVGGYTF. The DNA for the CDR3 is TGCGCCAGCAGCTTGGAGCCGGGTGTCGGCGGCTACACCTTC.

This chain connects TRBV29-1 to TRBJ2-3, with 9 bases aligning to TRBD1. Germline V gene sequence: CDR1 SQVTM, CDR2 ANQGSEA. CDR3 length: 14 residues. The V gene end was trimmed by 5 bases and the J gene end by 2 bases; junction bases not matched to a gene: 5. CDR3 DNA: TGCAGCGTTAACCACAGGGGGCTCACAGATACGCAGTATTTT. It yields the protein CSVNHRGLTDTQYF.

The chain recombines TRBV7-9 with TRBJ2-1, with 9 bases fitting TRBD1. V dropped 0 bases and J dropped 6; count of bases not matched to a gene: 6. The CDR3 has 16 residues. Looked up from germline, CDR1 is SEHNR and CDR2 is FQNEAQ (reference sequence). The CDR3 nucleotides are TGTGCCAGCAGCTTAGCAGGGGACAGGGTCCGCAATGAGCAGTTCTTC. Protein sequence: CASSLAGDRVRNEQFF.

The chain carries TRBV25-1 and TRBJ2-5, with TRBD2 matching 7 bases. The CDR3 loop spans 17 amino acids. In germline, CDR1 is MGHDK, CDR2 SYGVNS. The ends lost 5 bases at V and 2 bases at J; junction bases unmatched: 14. The CDR3 coding sequence is TGTGCCAGCAGTCAAACGGTCGGGCTAGCGGAACAAGAGACCCAGTACTTC. It specifies CASSQTVGLAEQETQYF.

This clonotype was observed a few times. The rearrangement links TRBV4-1 to TRBJ2-2; perhaps D is TRBD1 or TRBD2 (6 bases each). Germline lookup yields CDR1 MGHRA and CDR2 YSYEKL. The CDR3 is 16 amino acids. Trimming stripped 4 bases from V and 0 bases from J, with 12 bases between. The CDR3 DNA is TGCGCCAGCAGCCCCCCCGGGGGCTCGAACACCGGGGAGCTGTTTTTT. This translates into CASSPPGGSNTGELFF.

V gene TRBV29-1 combines with J gene TRBJ1-1; weak D call: TRBD1 (5 bases). There are 13 residues in the CDR3. Trimming removed 7 bases from V and 4 bases from J, with 16 bases in between. Germline V gene data show CDR1 as SQVTM and CDR2 as ANQGSEA. CDR3 bases: TGCAGCGACCACTCCGGGGGGGGCACTGAAGCTTTCTTT. Its translation is CSDHSGGGTEAFF.

This clonotype has a single count. This chain connects TRBV28 to TRBJ1-5, with 7 bases matching TRBD1. Germline-derived CDR1 and CDR2 are MDHEN and SYDVKM. The CDR3 extends over 15 amino acids. J gave up 5 bases and V 6 bases, and 10 bases lay outside the gene matches. CDR3 sequence: CASRPTGASDQPQHF. Written as DNA, the CDR3 is TGTGCCAGCAGGCCCACAGGGGCCAGCGATCAGCCCCAGCATTTT.

This clonotype showed up many times. This chain joins TRBV20-1 and TRBJ1-5, with D unresolved. Trimming removed 3 bases from V and 3 bases from J, with 0 bases in between. This CDR3 comprises 10 residues. The germline V gene has CDR1 DFQATT and CDR2 SNEGSKA (reference sequence). This CDR3 reads CSASNQPQHF. The CDR3 coding sequence is TGCAGTGCTAGCAATCAGCCCCAGCATTTT.

In its sample, this clonotype was seen a few times. The genes are TRBV11-2 and TRBJ2-1; TRBD2 matches 7 bases. The germline CDR1 and CDR2 sequences are SGHAT and FQNNGV. This CDR3 has 17 residues. Trimming took 5 bases from V and 6 from J; bases not matched to a gene: 16. The CDR3, as DNA: TGTGCCAGCAGCGCCCGTGGGGGAAGCGGGGAGGTCAATGAGCAGTTCTTC. It encodes CASSARGGSGEVNEQFF.

This clonotype showed up just a few times. The chain couples TRBV6-1 to TRBJ2-3, with 7 bases identical to TRBD1. This CDR3 is built from 15 residues. Trimming cost V 8 bases and J 3 bases; bases outside gene matches: 11. From germline, CDR1 is MNHNS and CDR2 SASEGT. CDR3 sequence reads: CASLRQGKETDTQYF. The CDR3 DNA follows: TGTGCCAGCCTCAGACAGGGAAAAGAAACAGATACGCAGTATTTT.

The V gene is TRBV10-3, the J gene TRBJ1-4; D gene ambiguous. CDR1 and CDR2 (germline): ENHRY, SYGVKD. V was cut by 11 bases and J by 8 bases, with 15 bases left in between. The CDR3 runs 12 residues. The DNA of the CDR3 is TGTGCCGCCTCCCCGAGAGGAGAAAAACTGTTTTTT. Amino acid sequence: CAASPRGEKLFF.

This clonotype was observed many times. The chain uses TRBV11-2 and TRBJ2-3; 9 bases match TRBD2. The CDR3 sequence is 19 residues long. V lost 2 bases to trimming and J lost 0 bases; unmatched junction nucleotides: 12. Germline V gene data show CDR1 as SGHAT and CDR2 as FQNNGV. The CDR3 reads CASSLRRLAGPYSTDTQYF. The CDR3 region has the DNA TGTGCCAGCAGCTTAAGGCGTCTAGCGGGACCCTATAGCACAGATACGCAGTATTTT.

The chain links TRBV24-1 to TRBJ2-1; D call uncertain. Germline-derived CDR1 and CDR2 are KGHDR and SFDVKD. The CDR3 contains 14 residues. Trimming cost V 0 bases and J 8 bases, with 10 bases left between them. The CDR3 DNA follows: TGTGCCACCAGTGATTTGCCCCCCTCGTATGAGCAGTTCTTC. Residues: CATSDLPPSYEQFF.

The V and J genes are TRBV10-3 and TRBJ2-7, with D possibly being TRBD1 (6 bases). The CDR3 has 13 amino acids. CDR1 is ENHRY, CDR2 SYGVKD, per germline. Trimming cost V 8 bases and J 7 bases, with 18 bases left between them. CDR3 in amino acids: CAISGTSFVEQYF. CDR3 bases: TGTGCCATCTCCGGGACAAGTTTTGTAGAGCAGTACTTC.

This clonotype was recorded once. The rearrangement links TRBV30 to TRBJ2-3; D is unresolved. The V gene's germline CDR1 is GTSNPN and CDR2 SVGIG (reference sequence). This CDR3 region has 15 residues. Trimming cost V 0 bases and J 2 bases, with 12 bases left between them. This CDR3 is CAWSVKLTDTDTQYF. The CDR3 coding sequence is TGTGCCTGGAGTGTAAAGCTAACCGACACAGATACGCAGTATTTT.

V is TRBV20-1 and J is TRBJ2-1; D gene unclear. The CDR3 length is 13 residues. The V and J ends lost 4 bases and 4 bases respectively, with 11 bases between them. Germline CDR1 is DFQATT and CDR2 is SNEGSKA (reference sequence). The CDR3 DNA reads as TGCAGTGCTAAGAGATGGGAATACAATGAGCAGTTCTTC. This encodes CSAKRWEYNEQFF.